This entry lists 8 T cell receptor beta chains sequenced from one sample in a study of radiation and T cells in renal cell carcinoma. Libraries were prepared by immunoSEQ multiplex PCR; TCRdb keeps only in-frame clonotypes and omits some of them. The sample shows roughly 130,000 clones, over 75% of them seen only once. Time point given: baseline pretreatment blood. The treatment was: 15 Gy SBRT to primary tumor, nephrectomy 4 weeks later. The sequencing here drew on blood, taken from a patient whose treatment included radiotherapy and nephrectomy. These receptors came from a woman between 50 and 59 years old with renal cell carcinoma.

V is TRBV5-1 and J is TRBJ2-3, with 11 bases aligning to TRBD2. V was clipped by 2 bases and J by 0 bases; unmatched bases: 5. Germline V gives CDR1 SGHRS, CDR2 YFSETQ. The CDR3 is 17 amino acids. The chain's CDR3 is CASSFLLAGGSTDTQYF. The CDR3 bases are TGCGCCAGCAGCTTCCTTCTAGCGGGGGGAAGCACAGATACGCAGTATTTT.

The J gene is TRBJ2-1, the V gene TRBV6-5; D possibly corresponds to TRBD2 (6 bases). Trimming took off 5 bases at V and 9 bases at J, with 17 bases between the two ends. This CDR3 is built from 14 residues. Per the germline V gene, CDR1 is MNHEY and CDR2 is SVGAGI. The CDR3 DNA is TGTGCCAGCAGTAAGGGACTCACGGGACGTGAGCAGTTCTTC. As protein: CASSKGLTGREQFF.

The rearrangement uses TRBV13 and TRBJ2-7; no clear D gene. Per the germline V gene, CDR1 is PRHDT and CDR2 is FYEKMQ (reference sequence). V lost 0 bases and J lost 5, with 5 bases in between. This CDR3 is 12 amino acids long. CDR3 sequence: CASSLGVDEQYF. The CDR3 DNA is TGTGCCAGCAGCTTAGGGGTGGACGAGCAGTACTTC.

The CDR3 sequence is CASSLQKGAKNIQYF. The CDR3 DNA follows: TGTGCCAGCTCACTACAAAAAGGAGCCAAAAACATTCAGTACTTC. V and J are TRBV18 and TRBJ2-4; D call uncertain. The CDR3 loop spans 15 amino acids. Germline loops: CDR1 KGHSH, CDR2 LQKENI. Trimming left V 4 bases short and J 0 bases short, with 10 bases between.

The J gene is TRBJ2-7, the V gene TRBV19; either TRBD1 or TRBD2 may supply D (5 bases each). Per germline, CDR1 LNHDA and CDR2 SQIVND (reference sequence). Between the trimmed V and J ends, which lost 3 bases and 2 bases, there was a span of 11 bases. The CDR3 is 14 amino acids. DNA for the CDR3: TGTGCCAGTAGTATGGGACCCACGACCTACGAGCAGTACTTC. Amino acids: CASSMGPTTYEQYF.

This clone was seen once. The chain combines TRBV19 with TRBJ1-2; D remains unclear. Trimming took off 4 bases at V and 8 bases at J, with 14 bases between the two ends. This CDR3 is 13 amino acids long. Germline V lookup: CDR1 LNHDA, CDR2 SQIVND (reference sequence). This CDR3 reads CASSNLHSSGYTF. CDR3 bases: TGTGCCAGTAGTAACCTTCACAGTTCCGGCTACACCTTC.

This clone was observed a handful of times. The chain is built from TRBV7-2 and TRBJ2-5; D uncertain. The V gene lost 4 bases and the J gene lost 1 base, with 13 bases spanning the gap. Germline CDR1 and CDR2: SGHTA and FQGNSA. The CDR3 spans 15 residues. CDR3: CASSSNWGPQETQYF. The CDR3 DNA is TGTGCCAGCAGCTCCAATTGGGGTCCCCAAGAGACCCAGTACTTC.

Only one count was recorded for this clone. The chain couples TRBV5-6 to TRBJ1-2, with D perhaps matching TRBD1 (6 bases). Germline loops: CDR1 SGHDT, CDR2 YYEEEE. The CDR3 totals 15 residues. V lost 4 bases to trimming and J lost 7 bases, with 20 bases between them. CDR3 in amino acids: CASSLPKGGSGGYTF. The CDR3 nucleotides read TGTGCCAGCAGCCTCCCAAAGGGGGGAAGTGGTGGCTACACCTTC. The whole variable domain, filled in from reference TRBV5-6 and TRBJ1-2, reads DAGVTQSPTHLIKTRGQQVTLRCSPKSGHDTVSWYQQALGQGPQFIFQYYEEEERQRGNFPDRFSGHQFPNYSSELNVNALLLGDSALYLCASSLPKGGSGGYTFGSGTRLTVV.